This entry describes one TCR beta chain. Its antigen remains unidentified. This sample was included in a study of T-cell memory formation after mild COVID-19. Study results and limitations: The CD4+ clones that contracted clustered mainly within CM and EM, and the CD8+ clones concentrated in EMRA. From day 15 to 85, contracting clones were balanced between CD4 and CD8, whereas later expanders leaned toward CD4+.

TCRalpha and TCRbeta libraries used 5'RACE with constant-segment primers and UMIs. TCRdb re-called the 5' RACE reads with MiXCR, one entry per CDR3 protein. Of almost 250,000 distinct CDR3 sequences in the sample, less than 20% were seen once. The CDR3 has 14 residues. Trimming took off 1 base at V and 4 bases at J, with 8 bases between the two ends. Germline assignment: CDR1 LGHDT and CDR2 YNNKEL (reference sequence). V gene TRBV3-1 combines with J gene TRBJ2-1; D is unresolved. The receptor was isolated from an adult woman who had mild COVID-19 (a few samples of this study predate the infection). Cell type and time point are not known. Sequenced input: PBMCs or a T cell subset sorted from them (not recorded which). The CDR3: CASSQGGIYNEQFF. Written as DNA, the CDR3 is TGTGCCAGCAGCCAAGGCGGAATTTACAATGAGCAGTTCTTC.